A selection of T cell receptor beta chains follows, all from one sample in a study of cytomegalovirus exposure and HLA in healthy donors. The assay was immunoSEQ multiplex PCR, and TCRdb's table has in-frame clones only and misses some. The sample carries roughly 200,000 clones, about 77% recorded once. Sample: PBMCs. These receptor sequences come from a woman in her thirties in good health and CMV-seropositive. Each CDR3 is given with its conserved first and last residue. A D gene is named only where the DNA matches it firmly. Clone size is not always given. Where it is, it says once, few, many or a class for expanded clones.

TRBV5-1	TRBJ2-1	.	14	.	TGCGCCAGCGGCGGGGGCACCCCTGGGAATGAGCAGTTCTTC	CASGGGTPGNEQFF
TRBV5-8	TRBJ2-3	.	13	.	TGTGCCAGCAGCCCCGCTCTAGTTGATACGCAGTATTTT	CASSPALVDTQYF
TRBV5-1	TRBJ2-2	.	16	.	TGCGCCAGCAGCCCCCATGGCAGGGGGGACACCGGGGAGCTGTTTTTT	CASSPHGRGDTGELFF
TRBV5-1	TRBJ1-3	.	16	few	TGCGCCAGCAGCTTTCAAGGGGTACTCTCTGGAAACACCATATATTTT	CASSFQGVLSGNTIYF
TRBV11-2	TRBJ2-5	TRBD2	15	.	TGTGCCAGCAGCTCCTTAGCGGGGGGACAAGAGACCCAGTACTTC	CASSSLAGGQETQYF
TRBV10-3	TRBJ1-5	TRBD1	17	few	TGTGCCATCAGGTGGGGCCACTCAGGGGGGAACAATCAGCCCCAGCATTTT	CAIRWGHSGGNNQPQHF
TRBV30	TRBJ1-1	.	15	.	TGTGCCTGGAGTGTACTAGTAGATACCGACACTGAAGCTTTCTTT	CAWSVLVDTDTEAFF
TRBV7-6	TRBJ1-5	.	11	few	TGTGCCAGCAGTTCCGGGGGGCCCCAGCATTTT	CASSSGGPQHF
TRBV5-1	TRBJ2-3	TRBD1	14	.	TGCGCCAGCAGGCGGGACAGGGATGAAGATACGCAGTATTTT	CASRRDRDEDTQYF
TRBV7-6	TRBJ2-1	TRBD2	14	.	TGTGCCAGCACCACTAGCGGGGGGGCCGATGAGCAGTTCTTC	CASTTSGGADEQFF
TRBV2	TRBJ1-6	TRBD1	15	.	TGTGCCAGCAGGGAGACAGGGGTGGTAAGATCACCCCTCCACTTT	CASRETGVVRSPLHF
TRBV5-6	TRBJ2-7	TRBD1	13	.	TGTGCCAGCAGCCGGACAGGACCCCTCGAGCAGTACTTC	CASSRTGPLEQYF
TRBV7-2	TRBJ2-6	.	16	.	TGTGCCAGCAGCTTAGCGGGGAGCTCTGGGGCCAACGTCCTGACTTTC	CASSLAGSSGANVLTF
TRBV27	TRBJ1-5	.	13	.	TGTGCCAGCAGTTTAGTAAGAGATCAGCCCCAGCATTTT	CASSLVRDQPQHF
TRBV13	TRBJ2-7	TRBD2	15	.	TGTGCCAGCACCACCTCTAGCGGAAGAACCTACGAGCAGTACTTC	CASTTSSGRTYEQYF
TRBV29-1	TRBJ2-5	.	14	.	TGCAGCGTTGAGGACTGGGACACGGAAGAGACCCAGTACTTC	CSVEDWDTEETQYF
TRBV5-5	TRBJ1-2	.	15	.	TGTGCCAGCAGCCAAACAGGGATACCTAACTATGGCTACACCTTC	CASSQTGIPNYGYTF
TRBV30	TRBJ2-7	TRBD2	11	.	TGTGCCTGGAATTCGGGGGGCGAGCAGTACTTC	CAWNSGGEQYF
TRBV20-1	TRBJ1-6	.	11	.	TGCAGTGCTAGAGATCGGGTCCCCCTCCACTTT	CSARDRVPLHF
TRBV2	TRBJ1-6	TRBD1	14	.	TGTGCCGGAGGACAGGGGGCGCTTCCTTCACCCCTCCACTTT	CAGGQGALPSPLHF
TRBV28	TRBJ2-7	TRBD1	15	.	TGTGCCAGCAGTTTACCCTTAGGACAGGGCTACGAGCAGTACTTC	CASSLPLGQGYEQYF
TRBV7-6	TRBJ2-2	.	15	.	TGTGCCAGCAGCTTCACAGGGATGAACACCGGGGAGCTGTTTTTT	CASSFTGMNTGELFF
TRBV5-1	TRBJ1-1	.	14	few	TGCGCCAGCAGCTTGGGCAGAGGGGGCACTGAAGCTTTCTTT	CASSLGRGGTEAFF
TRBV7-9	TRBJ2-1	TRBD1	18	.	TGTGCCAGCAGCTCGACGGTGGTTGGGACAGGGAGATACAATGAGCAGTTCTTC	CASSSTVVGTGRYNEQFF
TRBV7-2	TRBJ2-7	.	13	few	TGTGCCAGCAGTTCCAGGGGTCCCTACGAGCAGTACTTC	CASSSRGPYEQYF
TRBV23-1	TRBJ2-7	TRBD2	23	.	TGCGCCAGCAGTCAATCCCTAAAACCTCGGACAGGGCCCCAAACTAGCGGGGCCTACGAGCAGTACTTC	CASSQSLKPRTGPQTSGAYEQYF
TRBV19	TRBJ1-5	TRBD1	12	.	TGTGCCAGTAGTGGGGGACAGCAGCCCCAGCATTTT	CASSGGQQPQHF
TRBV6-6	TRBJ1-4	.	15	.	TGTGCCAGCAGCCAAGACGGGACAACTAATGAAAAACTGTTTTTT	CASSQDGTTNEKLFF
TRBV7-9	TRBJ2-5	TRBD2	17	.	TGTGCCAGCAGCTTAGGCGGACTAGCGGGGCACCAAGAGACCCAGTACTTC	CASSLGGLAGHQETQYF
TRBV19	TRBJ1-1	.	13	.	TGTGCCAGTAGTATAGTTGAGGACACTGAAGCTTTCTTT	CASSIVEDTEAFF
TRBV7-9	TRBJ1-2	.	12	.	TGTGCCAGCAGTCAGGGTGAAGATGGCTACACCTTC	CASSQGEDGYTF
TRBV6-6	TRBJ2-1	TRBD2	16	few	TGTGCCAGCAGAGCGGGACTAGCGGGGCTAAAAGGTGAGCAGTTCTTC	CASRAGLAGLKGEQFF
TRBV5-4	TRBJ1-2	TRBD1	14	.	TGTGCCAGCAGTATCATGGGACAGGGAAGTGACTACACCTTC	CASSIMGQGSDYTF
TRBV5-1	TRBJ1-5	.	15	.	TGCGCCAGCAGCCGGGACGGGGGGAGCAATCAGCCCCAGCATTTT	CASSRDGGSNQPQHF
TRBV28	TRBJ2-6	TRBD2	15	.	TGTGCCAGCTCCCTTGGGGGGGCTGGGGCCAACGTCCTGACTTTC	CASSLGGAGANVLTF
TRBV7-9	TRBJ2-7	TRBD1	14	.	TGTGCCAGCAGCCTACAGGGGGGACCCTACGAGCAGTACTTC	CASSLQGGPYEQYF
TRBV6-1	TRBJ2-7	TRBD2	16	.	TGTGCCAGCAGTGAATTTCGGACTAGCGGGAGTTACGAGCAGTACTTC	CASSEFRTSGSYEQYF
TRBV30	TRBJ1-1	.	11	once	TGTGCCTGGAGTTCGGGGGTTGAAGCTTTCTTT	CAWSSGVEAFF
TRBV10-3	TRBJ2-3	TRBD1	15	.	TGTGCCACCTCCGTGGGACAGCCGGCGACAGATACGCAGTATTTT	CATSVGQPATDTQYF
TRBV7-9	TRBJ2-3	.	14	few	TGTGCCAGCAGCACGGACAGATTCACAGATACGCAGTATTTT	CASSTDRFTDTQYF
TRBV5-8	TRBJ1-6	.	16	.	TGTGCCAGCAGCTTTAGGGCGGGACTCCATAATTCACCCCTCCACTTT	CASSFRAGLHNSPLHF
TRBV6-1	TRBJ1-1	.	14	few	TGTGCCAGCAGTGAGAATTGGCTGAACACTGAAGCTTTCTTT	CASSENWLNTEAFF
TRBV10-3	TRBJ2-1	.	11	.	TGTGCCACTGGACTGAACAATGAGCAGTTCTTC	CATGLNNEQFF
TRBV4-1	TRBJ1-3	.	15	.	TGCGCCAGCAGCCCCTGGCTCGGGGGAGGAAACACCATATATTTT	CASSPWLGGGNTIYF
TRBV19	TRBJ2-2	TRBD2	14	few	TGTGCCAGTTCTGACGGGGGGAGGGCCGGGGAGCTGTTTTTT	CASSDGGRAGELFF
TRBV29-1	TRBJ2-7	.	15	.	TGCAGCGTTGGGCGATTGGGGAGACTGGGCTACGAGCAGTACTTC	CSVGRLGRLGYEQYF
TRBV6-5	TRBJ1-4	.	14	few	TGTGCCAGCCCCTTTGGGAGAGGGAACGAAAAACTGTTTTTT	CASPFGRGNEKLFF
TRBV27	TRBJ1-4	.	15	.	TGTGCCAGCAGCAAGCTAGAGGCATACCGTGAAAAACTGTTTTTT	CASSKLEAYREKLFF
TRBV19	TRBJ1-4	.	11	.	TGTGCCAGTAACAGGGCTGAAAAACTGTTTTTT	CASNRAEKLFF
TRBV15	TRBJ1-2	.	12	few	TGTGCCACCAGCAGAGCCTATGATGGCTACACCTTC	CATSRAYDGYTF